This T cell receptor beta chain was identified during a study of blood T cell repertoires in COVID-19. Study context: COVID-19 samples collected from the United States, Italy and Spain covered acute and convalescent phases.

Original handling: Scientists estimated how many nucleated cells there were by amplifying reference gene primers. The protocol was immunoSEQ multiplex PCR, while the TCRdb copy is restricted to in-frame clones and leaves out a portion. For V, J and clone size, that table is used; D and trimming come from the DNA. This sample has 200,000 to 250,000 clones, with around 92% found just once. Trimming cost V 5 bases and J 16 bases; bases outside gene matches: 14. From germline, CDR1 is SGHVS and CDR2 FQNEAQ. This CDR3 has 13 residues. Material: peripheral blood. The sequence derives from a man aged 25 to 40 with acute or convalescent COVID-19. This sequence joins TRBV7-8 and TRBJ2-1; TRBD1 agrees at 7 bases. CDR3 region: CASSHSSTGRIFF. CDR3 bases: TGTGCCAGCAGCCACTCCTCGACAGGGCGGATCTTCTTC.